This T cell receptor beta chain emerged from a study of cytomegalovirus exposure and HLA in healthy donors. Primers included in the PCR were 60 Vbeta and 13 Jbeta primers. Data came from immunoSEQ multiplex PCR; TCRdb stores just in-frame clones and leaves some out. The sample consists of around 260,000 clones, 75% to 90% of them appearing once. Study-level findings and limits: The dataset shows that most TCR sequences were rare, while some public TCRs occurred in many donors.

Concerning this clone itself: Its antigen remains unidentified.

This clonotype was sampled from a girl under 10 years old in good health and CMV-seronegative. The sequenced material came from PBMCs.

The DNA for the CDR3 is TGTGCCAGCAGCTATAGGGGAGGGGTACAAGAGACCCAGTACTTC. Its translation: CASSYRGGVQETQYF. The V call is TRBV5-6, the J call TRBJ2-5; 7 bases fit TRBD2. In germline, CDR1 is SGHDT, CDR2 YYEEEE. J was trimmed by 2 bases and V by 3 bases; bases with no gene match: 7. The CDR3 has 15 residues.